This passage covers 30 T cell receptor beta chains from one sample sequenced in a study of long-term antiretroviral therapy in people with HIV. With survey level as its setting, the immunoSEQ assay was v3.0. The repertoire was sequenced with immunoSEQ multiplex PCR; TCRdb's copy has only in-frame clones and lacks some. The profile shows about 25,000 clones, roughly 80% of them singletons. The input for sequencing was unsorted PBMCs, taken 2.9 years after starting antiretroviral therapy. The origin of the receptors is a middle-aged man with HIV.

The CDR3 spells CASSTTGDLSEQYF. CDR3 bases: TGTGCCAGTAGTACGACAGGGGATTTGAGCGAGCAGTACTTC. V is TRBV19 and J is TRBJ2-7; 8 positions agree with TRBD1. With V trimmed by 4 bases and J by 6 bases, 8 bases remained unmatched. Per the germline V gene, CDR1 is LNHDA and CDR2 is SQIVND (reference sequence). This CDR3 is 14 amino acids long.

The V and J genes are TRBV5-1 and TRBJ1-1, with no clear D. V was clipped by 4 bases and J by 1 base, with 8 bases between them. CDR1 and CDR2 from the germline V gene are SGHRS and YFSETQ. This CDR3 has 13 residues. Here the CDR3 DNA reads TGCGCCAGCAGCCTGGGAGGGAACACTGAAGCTTTCTTT. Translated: CASSLGGNTEAFF.

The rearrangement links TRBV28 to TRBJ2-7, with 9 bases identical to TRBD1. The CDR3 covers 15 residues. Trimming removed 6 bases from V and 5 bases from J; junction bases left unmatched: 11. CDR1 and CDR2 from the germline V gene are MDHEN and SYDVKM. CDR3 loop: CASSTTGGARDEQYF. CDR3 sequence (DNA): TGTGCCAGCAGCACTACAGGGGGCGCGAGGGACGAGCAGTACTTC.

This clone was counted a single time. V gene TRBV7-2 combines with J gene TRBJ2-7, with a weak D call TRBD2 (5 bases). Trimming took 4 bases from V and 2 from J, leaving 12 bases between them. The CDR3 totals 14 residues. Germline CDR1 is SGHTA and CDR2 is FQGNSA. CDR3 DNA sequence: TGTGCCAGCAGCTCAGAGGGCACGACCTACGAGCAGTACTTC. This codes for CASSSEGTTYEQYF.

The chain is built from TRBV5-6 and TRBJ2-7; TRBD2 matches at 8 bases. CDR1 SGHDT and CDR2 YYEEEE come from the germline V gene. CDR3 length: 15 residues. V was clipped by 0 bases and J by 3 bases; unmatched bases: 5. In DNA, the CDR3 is TGTGCCAGCAGCTTGGCCGGGGGGGGGAACTACGAGCAGTACTTC. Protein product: CASSLAGGGNYEQYF.

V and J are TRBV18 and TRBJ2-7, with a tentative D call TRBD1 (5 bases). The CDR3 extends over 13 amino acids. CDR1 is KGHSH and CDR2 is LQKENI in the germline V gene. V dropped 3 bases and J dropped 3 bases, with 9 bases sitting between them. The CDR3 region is CASSPGRDYEQYF. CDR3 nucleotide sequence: TGTGCCAGCTCACCGGGCAGGGACTACGAGCAGTACTTC. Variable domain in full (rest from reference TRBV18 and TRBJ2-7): NAGVMQNPRHLVRRRGQEARLRCSPMKGHSHVYWYRQLPEEGLKFMVYLQKENIIDESGMPKERFSAEFPKEGPSILRIQQVVRGDSAAYFCASSPGRDYEQYFGPGTRLTVT.

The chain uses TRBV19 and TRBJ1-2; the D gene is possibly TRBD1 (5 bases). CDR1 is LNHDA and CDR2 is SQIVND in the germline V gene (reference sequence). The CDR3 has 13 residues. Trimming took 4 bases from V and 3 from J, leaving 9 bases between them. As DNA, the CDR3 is TGTGCCAGTAGTACCCAGGGAGACTATGGCTACACCTTC. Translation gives CASSTQGDYGYTF.

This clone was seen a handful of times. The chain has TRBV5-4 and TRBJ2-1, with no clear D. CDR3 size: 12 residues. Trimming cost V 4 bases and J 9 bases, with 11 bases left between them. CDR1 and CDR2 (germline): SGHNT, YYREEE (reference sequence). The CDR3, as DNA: TGTGCCAGCAGCGAAGCCGGAGTTGAGCAGTTCTTC. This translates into CASSEAGVEQFF.

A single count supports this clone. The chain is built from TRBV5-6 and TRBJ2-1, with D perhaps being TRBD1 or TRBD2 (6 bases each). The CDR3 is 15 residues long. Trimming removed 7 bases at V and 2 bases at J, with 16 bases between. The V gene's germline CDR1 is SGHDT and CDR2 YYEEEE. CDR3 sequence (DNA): TGTGCCAGCTCGAGGGGGGAGGCACCCTACAATGAGCAGTTCTTC. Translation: CASSRGEAPYNEQFF.

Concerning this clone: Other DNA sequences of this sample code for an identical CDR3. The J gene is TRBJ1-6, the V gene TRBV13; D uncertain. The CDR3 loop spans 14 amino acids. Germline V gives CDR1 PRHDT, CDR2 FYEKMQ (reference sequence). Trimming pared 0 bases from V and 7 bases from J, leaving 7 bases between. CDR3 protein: CASSLGTANSPLHF. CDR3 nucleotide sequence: TGTGCCAGCAGCTTAGGCACAGCCAATTCACCCCTCCACTTT. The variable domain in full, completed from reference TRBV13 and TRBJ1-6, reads AAGVIQSPRHLIKEKRETATLKCYPIPRHDTVYWYQQGPGQDPQFLISFYEKMQSDKGSIPDRFSAQQFSDYHSELNMSSLELGDSALYFCASSLGTANSPLHFGNGTRLTVT.

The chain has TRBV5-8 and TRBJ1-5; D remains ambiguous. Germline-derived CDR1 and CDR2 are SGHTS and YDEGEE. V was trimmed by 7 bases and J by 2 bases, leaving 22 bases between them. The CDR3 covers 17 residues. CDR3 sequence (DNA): TGTGCCAGCCCCCTGACCCGGGGAGGGATGGGCAATCAGCCCCAGCATTTT. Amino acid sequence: CASPLTRGGMGNQPQHF.

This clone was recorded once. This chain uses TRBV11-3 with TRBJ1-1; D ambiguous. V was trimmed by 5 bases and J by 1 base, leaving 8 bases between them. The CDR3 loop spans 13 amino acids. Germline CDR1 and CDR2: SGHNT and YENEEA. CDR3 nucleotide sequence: TGTGCCAGCAGCCGCGGGGAGAACACTGAAGCTTTCTTT. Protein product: CASSRGENTEAFF.

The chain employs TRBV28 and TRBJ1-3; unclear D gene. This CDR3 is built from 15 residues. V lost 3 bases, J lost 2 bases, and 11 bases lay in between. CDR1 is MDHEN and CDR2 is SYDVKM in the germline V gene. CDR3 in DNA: TGTGCCAGCAGTTTGGTAGCTGGGACTGGAAACACCATATATTTT. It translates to CASSLVAGTGNTIYF. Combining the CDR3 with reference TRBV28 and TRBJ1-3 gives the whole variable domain DVKVTQSSRYLVKRTGEKVFLECVQDMDHENMFWYRQDPGLGLRLIYFSYDVKMKEKGDIPEGYSVSREKKERFSLILESASTNQTSMYLCASSLVAGTGNTIYFGEGSWLTVV.

CDR3 protein: CASIAFEGITGELFF. CDR3 DNA sequence: TGTGCCAGCATAGCATTCGAAGGAATCACCGGGGAGCTGTTTTTT. V and J are TRBV28 and TRBJ2-2; D ambiguous. V was trimmed by 7 bases and J by 4 bases, leaving 16 bases between them. CDR1 and CDR2 from the germline V gene are MDHEN and SYDVKM. This CDR3 contains 15 residues.

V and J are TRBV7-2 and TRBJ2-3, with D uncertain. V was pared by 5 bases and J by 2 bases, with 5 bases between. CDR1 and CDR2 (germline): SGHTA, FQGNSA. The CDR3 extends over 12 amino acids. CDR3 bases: TGTGCCAGCAGCGGAATCACAGATACGCAGTATTTT. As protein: CASSGITDTQYF.

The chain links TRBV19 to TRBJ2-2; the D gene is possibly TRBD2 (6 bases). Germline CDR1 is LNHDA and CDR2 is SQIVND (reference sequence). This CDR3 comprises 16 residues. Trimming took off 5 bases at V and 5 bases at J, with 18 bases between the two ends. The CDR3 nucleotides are TGTGCCAGTAGTCTAAGGGGCCCCGGAGGGACCGGGGAGCTGTTTTTT. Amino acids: CASSLRGPGGTGELFF.

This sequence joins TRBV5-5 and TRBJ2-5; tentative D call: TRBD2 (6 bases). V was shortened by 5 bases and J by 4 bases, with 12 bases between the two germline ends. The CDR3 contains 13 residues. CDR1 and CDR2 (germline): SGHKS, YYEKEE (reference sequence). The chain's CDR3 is CASRPGGRETQYF. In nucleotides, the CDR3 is TGTGCCAGCAGGCCTGGGGGGAGAGAGACCCAGTACTTC.

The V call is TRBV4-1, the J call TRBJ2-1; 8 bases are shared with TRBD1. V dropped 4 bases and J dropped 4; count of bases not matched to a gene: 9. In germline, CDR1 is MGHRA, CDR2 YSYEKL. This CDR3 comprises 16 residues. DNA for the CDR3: TGCGCCAGCAGCCGCGGACAGGGTTCGGGATACAATGAGCAGTTCTTC. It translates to CASSRGQGSGYNEQFF.

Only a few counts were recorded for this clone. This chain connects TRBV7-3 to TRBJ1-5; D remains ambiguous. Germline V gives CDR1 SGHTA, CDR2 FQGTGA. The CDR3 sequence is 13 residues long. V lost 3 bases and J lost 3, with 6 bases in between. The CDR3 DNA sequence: TGTGCCAGCAGCTTTGGGCCCAATCAGCCCCAGCATTTT. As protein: CASSFGPNQPQHF.

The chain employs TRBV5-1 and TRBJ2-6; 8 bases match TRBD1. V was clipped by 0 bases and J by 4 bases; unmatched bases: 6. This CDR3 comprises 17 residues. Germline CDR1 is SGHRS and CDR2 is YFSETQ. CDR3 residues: CASSLGGQGTGANVLTF. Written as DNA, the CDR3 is TGCGCCAGCAGCTTGGGTGGACAGGGAACAGGGGCCAACGTCCTGACTTTC. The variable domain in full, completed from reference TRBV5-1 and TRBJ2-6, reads KAGVTQTPRYLIKTRGQQVTLSCSPISGHRSVSWYQQTPGQGLQFLFEYFSETQRNKGNFPGRFSGRQFSNSRSEMNVSTLELGDSALYLCASSLGGQGTGANVLTFGAGSRLTVL.

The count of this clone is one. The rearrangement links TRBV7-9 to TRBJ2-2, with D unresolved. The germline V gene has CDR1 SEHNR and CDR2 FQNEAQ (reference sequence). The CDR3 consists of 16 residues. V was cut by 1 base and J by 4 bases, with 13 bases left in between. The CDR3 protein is CASSLDVVPATGELFF. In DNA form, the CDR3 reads TGTGCCAGCAGCTTAGATGTGGTGCCTGCCACCGGGGAGCTGTTTTTT.

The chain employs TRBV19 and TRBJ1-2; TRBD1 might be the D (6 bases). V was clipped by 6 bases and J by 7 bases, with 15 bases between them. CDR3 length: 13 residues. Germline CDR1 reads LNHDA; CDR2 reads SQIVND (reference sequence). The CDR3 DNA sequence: TGTGCCAGTAGAGATACAGGGAAGGCTGGCTACACCTTC. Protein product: CASRDTGKAGYTF.

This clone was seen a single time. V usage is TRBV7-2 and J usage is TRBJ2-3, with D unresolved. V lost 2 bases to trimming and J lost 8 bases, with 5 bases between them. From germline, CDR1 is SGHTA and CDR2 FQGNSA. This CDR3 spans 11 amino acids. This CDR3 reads CASSLLGTQYF. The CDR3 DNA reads TGTGCCAGCAGCTTACTGGGTACGCAGTATTTT.

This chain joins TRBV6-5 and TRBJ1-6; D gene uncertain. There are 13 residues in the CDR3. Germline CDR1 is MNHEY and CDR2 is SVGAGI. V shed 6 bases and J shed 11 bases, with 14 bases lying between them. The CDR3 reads CASSLGVGTPLHF. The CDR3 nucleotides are TGTGCCAGCAGCCTCGGAGTGGGTACACCCCTCCACTTT.

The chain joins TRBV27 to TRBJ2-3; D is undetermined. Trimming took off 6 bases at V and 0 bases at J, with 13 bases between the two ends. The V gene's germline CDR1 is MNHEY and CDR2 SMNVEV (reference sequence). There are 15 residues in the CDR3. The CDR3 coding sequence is TGTGCCAGCAGCCTAGGGTCTTCTAGCACAGATACGCAGTATTTT. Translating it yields CASSLGSSSTDTQYF.

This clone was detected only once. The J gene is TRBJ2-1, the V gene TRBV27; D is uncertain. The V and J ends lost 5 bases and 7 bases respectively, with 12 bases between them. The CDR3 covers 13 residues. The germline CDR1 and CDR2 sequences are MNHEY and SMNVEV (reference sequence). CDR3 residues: CASSPFLGNEQFF. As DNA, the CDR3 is TGTGCCAGCAGTCCGTTCCTAGGGAATGAGCAGTTCTTC.

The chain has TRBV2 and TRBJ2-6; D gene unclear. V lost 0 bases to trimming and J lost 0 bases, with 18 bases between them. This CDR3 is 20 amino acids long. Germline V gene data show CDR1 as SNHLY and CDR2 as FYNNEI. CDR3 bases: TGTGCCAGCAGTGAAGCGGATGGGCAGGTCGGCTCCTCTGGGGCCAACGTCCTGACTTTC. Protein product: CASSEADGQVGSSGANVLTF.

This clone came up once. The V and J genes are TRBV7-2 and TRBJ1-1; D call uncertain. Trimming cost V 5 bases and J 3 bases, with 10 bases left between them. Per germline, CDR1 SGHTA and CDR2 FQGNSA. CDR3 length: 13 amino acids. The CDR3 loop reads CASSKSPDTEAFF. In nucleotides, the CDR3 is TGTGCCAGCAGCAAGTCCCCGGACACTGAAGCTTTCTTT.

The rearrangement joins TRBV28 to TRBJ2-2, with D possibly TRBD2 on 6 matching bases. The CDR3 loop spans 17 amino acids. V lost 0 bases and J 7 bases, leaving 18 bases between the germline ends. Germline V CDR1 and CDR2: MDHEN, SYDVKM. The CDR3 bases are TGTGCCAGCAGTTTATGGGGAGCCGGGGACTGGGTCGGGGAGCTGTTTTTT. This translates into CASSLWGAGDWVGELFF.

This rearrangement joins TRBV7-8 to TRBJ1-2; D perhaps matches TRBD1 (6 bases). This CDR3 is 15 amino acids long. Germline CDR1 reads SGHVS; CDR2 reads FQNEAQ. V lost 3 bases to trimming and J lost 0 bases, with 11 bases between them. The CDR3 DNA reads TGTGCCAGCAGCTTGGAGGACAGTTCTAACTATGGCTACACCTTC. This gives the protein CASSLEDSSNYGYTF.